This T cell receptor (beta chain) came from a study of early T cells in non-severe SARS-CoV-2 infection (dated by TCRdb to the early 2020s). As for the study more broadly: Bulk RNA from unsorted whole blood was used for TCR sequencing, so alpha and beta chains could not be paired. Broad study findings and their caveats: VDJdb matching was skewed toward anti-spike CD8 responses and likely underestimated virus-specific expansions by missing private and CD4 specificities.

The study was a case-control design nested within a healthcare worker cohort in London, UK, with weekly nasopharyngeal swab PCR tests and blood sampling. Healthcare workers were recruited between 23 and 31 March 2020, during the week of the UK lockdown, and were followed weekly for up to roughly 15 weeks. V loses 5 bases of germline sequence and J loses 3 bases, and the interval between the two ends is 11 bases. The germline V gene provides CDR1 MNHNS and CDR2 SASEGT. The CDR3 starts with the cysteine, ends with the phenylalanine, and has 13 residues. The retained sequence is limited to the CDR3, 39 bases, with the frame set at the first base. Remarks on this clonotype: Which antigen it targets is not known. Per-base quality was not reported, and no clone a single base away is much larger than it.

The method was 5' RACE. Sequenced on a NextSeq 500. Unique molecular identifiers were attached to individual cDNA molecules in the TCR library protocol so that sequencing error and PCR bias could be corrected. Sequencing covered both TCR alpha and beta chains, and within each sample the abundances of alpha and beta sequences were tightly co-correlated. The original pipeline was this. Decombinator V4 was used to annotate the V gene, J gene and CDR3 of the TCR sequences. Expanded TCRs were defined as changing significantly between any two time points under a Poisson model with p below 0.0001. TCR abundances were normalised to the total number of TCRs sequenced per sample and were expressed as counts per million. TRAV1-2 paired with TRAJ12, TRAJ20 or TRAJ33 defined MAIT TCRs, while TRAV10 paired with TRAJ18 defined iNKT TCRs. VDJdb, accessed on 1 November 2021, was searched for TCRs annotated for CMV, EBV and SARS-CoV-2, and TCRs annotated for more than one antigen were excluded. TCRdb cleaned the public reads at Q25 with fastp, built clones with MiXCR and kept in-frame beta chains. For every CDR3 protein sequence, its rows merge into one entry that carries the most common genes and DNA. The V and J calls and clone size come from TCRdb's table, not from the authors' own analysis. For this sample there are about 42,000 distinct CDR3 sequences; around 6.9% appear just once. The ten biggest clones cover around 4.5% of the sample.

The receptor comes from an adult who was a healthcare worker with PCR-confirmed SARS-CoV-2 infection or an uninfected control (not recorded which). Material for sequencing was whole blood. The chain couples TRBV6-1 to TRBJ2-7; the D gene is perhaps TRBD1, on 6 matching bases. The bases are TGTGCCAGCAGTAGACAGGCTTACTACGAGCAGTACTTC. This encodes CASSRQAYYEQYF.